One and the same sample provided the 28 T cell receptor beta chains below, sequenced in a study of blood T cells in healthy people across ages. Together with a sample-barcoded 5' primer, a J-beta primer mix was included in a second PCR lasting about 6 to 11 cycles. One entry per CDR3 protein results from TCRdb running MiXCR on the 5' RACE reads. The profile shows hundreds of thousands of distinct CDR3 sequences, just over 55% of them singletons. The source material was blood. The source is a middle-aged man in good health.

The rearrangement links TRBV11-2 to TRBJ2-7, with TRBD2 matching 7 bases. The CDR3 spans 15 residues. V dropped 5 bases and J dropped 1; count of bases not matched to a gene: 8. Germline V gene data show CDR1 as SGHAT and CDR2 as FQNNGV. The CDR3 here is CASSQVPGGSYEQYF. In DNA form, the CDR3 reads TGTGCCAGCAGCCAGGTCCCGGGAGGTTCCTACGAGCAGTACTTC.

There are a few counts of this clonotype. Written as DNA, the CDR3 is TGTGCCAGCAGGATGACAGGGGTTTTCGATGAGCAGTTCTTC. The encoded protein is CASRMTGVFDEQFF. The V call is TRBV6-5, the J call TRBJ2-1; TRBD1 matches 8 bases. Losses at the gene ends were 6 bases for V and 8 bases for J; bases not matched to a gene: 9. The germline CDR1 and CDR2 sequences are MNHEY and SVGAGI. The CDR3 extends over 14 amino acids.

V usage is TRBV21-1 and J usage is TRBJ2-3; TRBD2 is the table's D call and was not checked against the DNA. TRBV21-1 counts as a pseudogene. This CDR3 comprises 16 residues. The CDR3 coding sequence is TGTGCCAGCAGCAAAGCTTCTAGCTCTAACACAGATACGCAGTATTTT. Translated: CASSKASSSNTDTQYF.

This sequence joins TRBV6-2 or TRBV6-3 and TRBJ1-2, with D perhaps TRBD1 (5 bases). Germline V gene data show CDR1 as MNHEY and CDR2 as SVGEGT. V lost 0 bases to trimming and J lost 0 bases, with 11 bases between them. There are 16 residues in the CDR3. The CDR3 reads CASSYSMGDPNYGYTF. In DNA form, the CDR3 reads TGTGCCAGCAGTTACTCGATGGGGGATCCTAACTATGGCTACACCTTC.

The V and J genes are TRBV7-8 and TRBJ2-1; the D gene is possibly TRBD2 (6 bases). CDR3 length: 14 residues. Germline loops: CDR1 SGHVS, CDR2 FQNEAQ. The ends were cut back, 0 bases at V and 13 bases at J, with 16 bases in the middle. The CDR3 sequence: CASSLALAREEQFF. The CDR3 DNA sequence: TGTGCCAGCAGCTTAGCTTTGGCGAGGGAGGAACAGTTCTTC.

The J gene is TRBJ2-7, the V gene TRBV27, with 9 bases identical to TRBD1. The CDR3 is 14 amino acids. V was clipped by 5 bases and J by 2 bases; unmatched bases: 4. Per the germline V gene, CDR1 is MNHEY and CDR2 is SMNVEV (reference sequence). CDR3 nucleotides: TGTGCCAGCAGTATGGGACAGGGCACCTACGAGCAGTACTTC. Protein product: CASSMGQGTYEQYF.

The DNA of the CDR3 is TGTGCCACCAGTGATGACGGACAGGGGGCTGAGACCCAGTACTTC. This codes for CATSDDGQGAETQYF. V usage is TRBV24-1 and J usage is TRBJ2-7; 11 bases fit TRBD1. The J call is uncertain, as TRBJ2-5 better fits the DNA end. Germline CDR1 and CDR2: KGHDR and SFDVKD. This CDR3 contains 15 residues.

V is TRBV7-9 and J is TRBJ2-4, with D perhaps assigned TRBD1 or TRBD2 (5 bases each). This CDR3 comprises 15 residues. Per germline, CDR1 SEHNR and CDR2 FQNEAQ (reference sequence). Trimming pared 3 bases from V and 1 base from J, leaving 10 bases between. CDR3 amino acids: CASSFVWGAKNIQYF. As DNA, the CDR3 is TGTGCCAGCAGCTTCGTTTGGGGGGCCAAAAACATTCAGTACTTC.

This chain joins TRBV7-2 and TRBJ1-4; 9 bases line up with TRBD1. Germline CDR1 reads SGHTA; CDR2 reads FQGNSA. The ends lost 5 bases at V and 8 bases at J; junction bases unmatched: 6. This CDR3 region has 14 residues. The CDR3 sequence: CASSARTGEEKLFF. The CDR3 DNA sequence: TGTGCCAGCAGCGCACGGACAGGGGAGGAAAAACTGTTTTTT. Full variable domain (outside the CDR3, taken from reference TRBV7-2 and TRBJ1-4): GAGVSQSPSNKVTEKGKDVELRCDPISGHTALYWYRQSLGQGLEFLIYFQGNSAPDKSGLPSDRFSAERTGGSVSTLTIQRTQQEDSAVYLCASSARTGEEKLFFGSGTQLSVL.

The chain couples TRBV11-2 to TRBJ2-5, with D perhaps matching TRBD1 (6 bases). The CDR3 runs 12 residues. V was clipped by 11 bases and J by 11 bases, with 21 bases between them. Germline CDR1 is SGHAT and CDR2 is FQNNGV. The CDR3, as DNA: TGTGCCTGCACGAGGGGGTCGGATGAGCAGTACTTC. It yields the protein CACTRGSDEQYF.

The rearrangement joins TRBV3-1 to TRBJ2-5; 8 bases are a match to TRBD2. Unmatched junction bases numbered 9, after V lost 6 bases and J lost 0 bases. This CDR3 is built from 16 residues. CDR1 and CDR2 (germline): LGHDT, YNNKEL (reference sequence). CDR3 region: CASRAATSGNQETQYF. CDR3 sequence (DNA): TGTGCCAGCAGGGCAGCCACTAGCGGCAACCAAGAGACCCAGTACTTC.

There are a few counts of this clonotype. This rearrangement joins TRBV29-1 to TRBJ2-3; possible D gene TRBD1, 7 bases. The germline gives CDR1 SQVTM, CDR2 ANQGSEA. V gave up 8 bases and J gave up 1 base, with 16 bases separating them. The CDR3 runs to 14 residues. CDR3 sequence: CSTTGEVGTDTQYF. The CDR3 DNA sequence: TGCAGCACAACAGGGGAGGTGGGCACAGATACGCAGTATTTT.

V and J are TRBV7-2 and TRBJ2-1; 12 bases fit TRBD2. The J call could be wrong; TRBJ2-7 is a better fit for the DNA end. The CDR3 has 15 residues. From germline, CDR1 is SGHTA and CDR2 FQGNSA. In DNA form, the CDR3 reads TGTGCCAGCAGCTCTAGCGGGAGGGCCTACAATGAGCAGTACTTC. This translates into CASSSSGRAYNEQYF.

Only one count was recorded for this clonotype. The germline gene is not matched at one end of the junction; a read error may be the cause. The J gene is TRBJ1-5, the V gene TRBV20-1; 7 positions agree with TRBD1. Germline V gene lookup returns CDR1 DFQATT and CDR2 SNEGSKA (reference sequence). This CDR3 is 14 amino acids long. CDR3 region: CSARVPTGNQPQHF. The CDR3 region has the DNA TGCAGCGCTAGAGTACCGACAGGGAATCAGCCCCAGCATTTT.

This clonotype turned up a few times. The chain carries TRBV3-1 and TRBJ2-7; 13 bases align to TRBD2. The junction had 3 bases not matched to a gene; V was cut back by 3 bases and J by 4 bases. The germline gives CDR1 LGHDT, CDR2 YNNKEL (reference sequence). The length of the CDR3 is 15 residues. The CDR3 DNA is TGTGCCAGCAGCCACGAGGGACTAGCGGGATACGAGCAGTACTTC. Its translation is CASSHEGLAGYEQYF.

This clonotype was observed a handful of times. V is TRBV4-2 and J is TRBJ2-3; 9 nucleotides match TRBD2. There are 19 residues in the CDR3. CDR1 is LGHNA, CDR2 YNFKEQ, per germline. The trim removed 7 bases at V and 2 bases at J, leaving 19 bases unmatched. This CDR3 reads CASTTDGLAPPSPTDTQYF. The DNA of the CDR3 is TGTGCCAGCACCACGGACGGACTAGCGCCCCCCTCACCCACAGATACGCAGTATTTT.

Comments on this clonotype: Mismatch with germline at one junction end may stem from a read error. V usage is TRBV5-1 and J usage is TRBJ2-6, with a tentative D call TRBD1 (6 bases). The V gene's germline CDR1 is SGHRS and CDR2 YFSETQ. This CDR3 region has 17 residues. The CDR3 nucleotides are TGCGTCAGCAGCTTGATGCAGGGGCGGTCCGGGGCCAACGTCCTGACTTTC. Protein product: CVSSLMQGRSGANVLTF.

The chain combines TRBV6-6 with TRBJ2-7, with D possibly matching TRBD1 (5 bases). The V and J ends lost 5 bases and 0 bases respectively, with 11 bases between them. The CDR3 sequence is 14 residues long. Germline V lookup: CDR1 MNHNY, CDR2 SVGAGI (reference sequence). This CDR3 is CASSNDRASYEQYF. The CDR3 coding sequence is TGTGCCAGCAGTAACGACAGAGCCTCCTACGAGCAGTACTTC.

As for this clonotype: A single base separates this from a much larger clone, so it may be a read error. The chain recombines TRBV7-2 with TRBJ2-3, with D tentatively TRBD1 (5 bases). CDR1 and CDR2 (germline): SGHTA, FQGNSA. Trimming stripped 0 bases from V and 10 bases from J, with 20 bases between. The CDR3 runs 16 residues. The CDR3 nucleotides are TGTGCCAGCAGCTTAGCAGGCGCAGGGTCTCCTCATGCGCAGTATTTT. Translated: CASSLAGAGSPHAQYF.

This chain links TRBV5-1 with TRBJ2-5, with unresolved D. The germline CDR1 and CDR2 sequences are SGHRS and YFSETQ. This CDR3 comprises 14 residues. Between the trimmed V and J ends, which lost 7 bases and 2 bases, there was a span of 15 bases. The CDR3 nucleotides read TGCGCCAGCCATTCTTCGGCGAGGCAAGAGACCCAGTACTTC. Its protein is CASHSSARQETQYF.

The chain joins TRBV2 to TRBJ2-5; D is unresolved. Trimming pared 3 bases from V and 5 bases from J, leaving 16 bases between. Germline V CDR1 and CDR2: SNHLY, FYNNEI. The CDR3 runs to 15 residues. In DNA form, the CDR3 reads TGTGCCAGCAGTGATTTCCGCCTTACTGGGGAGACCCAGTACTTC. This sequence encodes CASSDFRLTGETQYF.

The chain combines TRBV27 with TRBJ2-1; 11 bases line up with TRBD2. The J call could be wrong; TRBJ2-7 is a better fit for the DNA end. CDR1 is MNHEY and CDR2 is SMNVEV in the germline V gene (reference sequence). This CDR3 spans 18 amino acids. The CDR3 coding sequence is TGTGCCAGCAGTTTCCCCCGTCTAGCGGGGGGCGTAGACAATGAGCAGTACTTC. This translates into CASSFPRLAGGVDNEQYF.

This clonotype has just a few counts. The V and J genes are TRBV4-1 and TRBJ2-7; 7 nucleotides align to TRBD1. This CDR3 is 16 amino acids long. Unmatched junction bases numbered 7, after V lost 1 base and J lost 1 base. CDR1 and CDR2 (germline): MGHRA, YSYEKL. This CDR3 is CASSQAPGTASYEQYF. The CDR3 region has the DNA TGCGCCAGCAGCCAAGCCCCCGGGACAGCATCCTACGAGCAGTACTTC.

This chain links TRBV29-1 with TRBJ2-3, with D possibly matching TRBD1 (5 bases). V lost 6 bases to trimming and J lost 3 bases, with 16 bases between them. The length of the CDR3 is 14 residues. Looked up from germline, CDR1 is SQVTM and CDR2 is ANQGSEA. The CDR3 DNA reads TGCAGCGTAGGAGTCCAGGGTTCGACAGATACGCAGTATTTT. It codes for CSVGVQGSTDTQYF.

CDR3 in DNA: TGTGCCAGCAGTGACTCTGGGCCTAGTCCAGCCTACGAGCAGTACTTC. This codes for CASSDSGPSPAYEQYF. This chain joins TRBV7-2 and TRBJ2-7; no definite D call. This CDR3 spans 16 amino acids. Looked up from germline, CDR1 is SGHTA and CDR2 is FQGNSA. The V gene lost 6 bases and the J gene lost 2 bases, with 20 bases spanning the gap.

This clonotype showed up just once. The chain is built from TRBV6-2 or TRBV6-3 and TRBJ2-7; 15 nucleotides agree with TRBD2. Germline CDR1 is MNHEY and CDR2 is SVGEGT. This CDR3 has 15 residues. V was clipped by 4 bases and J by 7 bases; unmatched bases: 5. The CDR3 DNA reads as TGTGCCAGCAGTTGGCCGGGACTAGCGGGAGGTGAGCAGTACTTC. It encodes CASSWPGLAGGEQYF.

The V gene is TRBV11-2, the J gene TRBJ1-6, with TRBD1 matching over 7 bases. The CDR3 loop spans 16 amino acids. Germline values: CDR1 SGHAT, CDR2 FQNNGV. Trimming removed 3 bases from V and 7 bases from J; junction bases left unmatched: 9. This CDR3 is CASSLNDRESNSPLHF. CDR3 sequence (DNA): TGTGCCAGCAGCTTGAACGACAGGGAGTCCAATTCACCCCTCCACTTT.

This clonotype was seen more than once but under ten times. The J gene is TRBJ2-5, the V gene TRBV27; 9 bases align to TRBD2. Germline CDR1 MNHEY, CDR2 SMNVEV (reference sequence). The CDR3 has 15 residues. V lost 5 bases and J lost 2; bases outside the gene matches: 6. CDR3 in DNA: TGTGCCAGCAGTATCCAGACTAGCGGACAAGAGACCCAGTACTTC. Its translation is CASSIQTSGQETQYF.